This is a list of T cell receptor beta chains from one sample in a study of regulatory dendritic cells for organ transplantation. Only in-frame clones appear in the TCRdb table, and some are missing; sequencing was by immunoSEQ multiplex PCR. The top ten clones hold roughly 0.065% of a sample with almost 35,000 clones, approximately 88% of them seen once. Material: naive CD4+ T cells from blood. These receptors were collected from a human donor in good health. The CDR3 runs from the conserved cysteine through the conserved F or W. Fields, in order: clone size, V gene, D gene, J gene, CDR3 protein, CDR3 DNA. D genes are given only for firm matches. Not all rows give a size; the values are once, few, many and, for expanded clones, a class.

>.|TRBV6-5|.|TRBJ2-7
CASREGVSGSHEQYF
TGTGCCAGCAGAGAGGGGGTTAGCGGCTCCCACGAGCAGTACTTC
>.|TRBV25-1|.|TRBJ1-2
CASSPGHLSRGYTF
TGTGCCAGCAGCCCGGGACACCTTTCGAGGGGCTACACCTTC
>.|TRBV5-4|.|TRBJ2-1
CASRRGGEVGDEQFF
TGTGCCAGCAGGAGGGGGGGGGAAGTTGGAGATGAGCAGTTCTTC
>.|TRBV6-5|TRBD1|TRBJ2-7
CASSRRTGGSYEQYF
TGTGCCAGCAGTCGCAGGACAGGGGGCTCCTACGAGCAGTACTTC
>.|TRBV7-7|TRBD1|TRBJ1-6
CASSLGPGTGNSYNSPLHF
TGTGCTAGCAGCTTAGGACCCGGGACAGGCAATTCCTATAATTCACCCCTCCACTTT
>.|TRBV7-9|.|TRBJ1-1
CASSLLPLERNTEAFF
TGTGCCAGCAGCTTATTACCCCTAGAGAGGAACACTGAAGCTTTCTTT
>.|TRBV18|TRBD2|TRBJ2-7
CASSPWGGSSYEQYF
TGTGCCAGCTCACCATGGGGGGGGAGCTCCTACGAGCAGTACTTC
>.|TRBV30|.|TRBJ2-3
CAWSALDGDTQYF
TGTGCCTGGAGTGCACTCGATGGAGATACGCAGTATTTT
>.|TRBV4-2|TRBD2|TRBJ2-7
CASSEGGLGLLYEQYF
TGTGCCAGCAGCGAAGGGGGACTAGGACTCTTATACGAGCAGTACTTC
>.|TRBV2|.|TRBJ1-5
CASSRKPGDVNQPQHF
TGTGCCAGCAGTAGAAAGCCCGGGGACGTTAATCAGCCCCAGCATTTT
>.|TRBV7-2|.|TRBJ2-7
CASSFSVSGYEQYF
TGTGCCAGCAGCTTTTCGGTAAGCGGCTACGAGCAGTACTTC
>.|TRBV6-6|TRBD2|TRBJ2-7
CASFSLTSGSPEQYF
TGTGCCAGCTTTAGCCTAACTAGCGGGAGTCCCGAGCAGTACTTC
>.|TRBV15|TRBD1|TRBJ2-7
CATARQGSSYEQYF
TGTGCCACCGCGAGACAGGGAAGCTCCTACGAGCAGTACTTC
>few|TRBV11-2|.|TRBJ1-2
CASSFSLGPDGYTF
TGTGCCAGCAGCTTCAGTCTGGGGCCCGACGGCTACACCTTC
>.|TRBV28|.|TRBJ1-3
CASRNWANSGNTIYF
TGTGCCAGCCGAAATTGGGCGAACTCTGGAAACACCATATATTTT
>.|TRBV7-2|.|TRBJ1-1
CASSLGGVMNTEAFF
TGTGCCAGCAGCTTAGGTGGAGTCATGAACACTGAAGCTTTCTTT
>.|TRBV2|.|TRBJ2-2
CASTLQNPGELFF
TGTGCCAGCACCTTACAAAATCCCGGGGAGCTGTTTTTT
>.|TRBV6-5|TRBD1|TRBJ1-1
CASSRGPNTEAFF
TGTGCCAGCAGCAGGGGGCCGAACACTGAAGCTTTCTTT
>.|TRBV18|.|TRBJ1-1
CASSPARGGKWTEAFF
TGTGCCAGCTCACCAGCCCGGGGGGGGAAGTGGACTGAAGCTTTCTTT
>.|TRBV28|TRBD1|TRBJ1-4
CASSPGTENNEKLFF
TGTGCCAGCAGTCCCGGGACAGAGAATAATGAAAAACTGTTTTTT
>.|TRBV25-1|.|TRBJ2-3
CAVHPYDDTQYF
TGTGCCGTACACCCCTACGACGATACGCAGTATTTT
>.|TRBV30|TRBD1|TRBJ1-1
CAWRTGGSVTEAFF
TGTGCCTGGAGAACAGGGGGGTCGGTTACTGAAGCTTTCTTT
>once|TRBV5-6|TRBD2|TRBJ2-1
CASSLVIVAGGGYNEQFF
TGTGCCAGCAGCTTGGTTATCGTAGCGGGGGGCGGATACAATGAGCAGTTCTTC
>.|TRBV6-6|.|TRBJ1-1
CASSPIARGSYTEAFF
TGTGCCAGCAGCCCTATCGCTCGGGGGTCTTACACTGAAGCTTTCTTT
>once|TRBV9|.|TRBJ2-7
CASSVDDNTLGQYF
TGTGCCAGCAGCGTAGATGATAATACCCTCGGGCAGTACTTC
>.|TRBV30|.|TRBJ2-7
CAWLKGSGQYF
TGTGCCTGGCTGAAGGGGTCGGGGCAGTACTTC
>.|TRBV6-5|.|TRBJ1-2
CASSYRTHYGYTF
TGTGCCAGCAGTTACCGGACACACTATGGCTACACCTTC
>.|TRBV6-1|.|TRBJ2-3
CARALSVASTDTQYF
TGTGCCAGAGCCCTTAGCGTAGCTAGCACAGATACGCAGTATTTT
>once|TRBV6-5|.|TRBJ1-3
CASSPDRFSGNTIYF
TGTGCCAGCAGTCCAGACAGATTCTCTGGAAACACCATATATTTT
>few|TRBV2|TRBD1|TRBJ1-2
CASSGLGTGDGYTF
TGTGCCAGCAGTGGCCTCGGGACAGGAGATGGCTACACCTTC
>.|TRBV11-2|.|TRBJ2-2
CASSLVRQPLTGELFF
TGTGCCAGCAGCTTAGTTCGACAGCCCTTAACCGGGGAGCTGTTTTTT
>.|TRBV7-2|TRBD1|TRBJ1-5
CASSPQGGSNQPQHF
TGTGCCAGCAGCCCACAGGGGGGGAGCAATCAGCCCCAGCATTTT
>.|TRBV10-3|TRBD2|TRBJ2-1
CAISGREVNEQFF
TGTGCCATCAGTGGGCGGGAGGTAAATGAGCAGTTCTTC
>.|TRBV7-2|TRBD1|TRBJ1-2
CASSATGGHGYTF
TGTGCCAGCAGCGCTACAGGGGGCCATGGCTACACCTTC
>.|TRBV27|TRBD2|TRBJ2-1
CASSSRLAGARYNEQFF
TGTGCCAGCAGTTCGCGTCTAGCGGGAGCCCGTTACAATGAGCAGTTCTTC
>once|TRBV6-6|TRBD1|TRBJ1-2
CASSPPTGGNGYTF
TGTGCCAGCAGTCCTCCGACAGGGGGCAATGGCTACACCTTC
>.|TRBV19|TRBD2|TRBJ2-1
CASTRTSGSVVYEQFF
TGTGCCAGTACCCGGACTAGCGGGAGCGTGGTTTATGAGCAGTTCTTC
>.|TRBV12-5|.|TRBJ1-3
CASGLIRGGNTIYF
TGTGCTAGTGGTTTGATCCGGGGGGGAAACACCATATATTTT
>.|TRBV7-2|.|TRBJ1-4
CASSPRFATNEKLFF
TGTGCCAGCAGCCCACGATTTGCAACTAATGAAAAACTGTTTTTT
>.|TRBV5-4|TRBD1|TRBJ2-7
CASSPLGRGRHEQYF
TGTGCCAGCAGCCCCCTTGGCAGGGGGCGACACGAGCAGTACTTC
>.|TRBV4-3|TRBD1|TRBJ1-2
CASSQAGGQRTYGYTF
TGCGCCAGCAGCCAGGCTGGGGGACAGCGAACCTATGGCTACACCTTC
>.|TRBV28|TRBD1|TRBJ2-3
CASSSSFRTGFPDTQYF
TGTGCCAGCAGTTCCTCCTTCCGGACAGGGTTCCCAGATACGCAGTATTTT
>.|TRBV19|.|TRBJ2-5
CASSIPGSSFQETQYF
TGTGCCAGTAGTATTCCCGGAAGCTCCTTCCAAGAGACCCAGTACTTC
>.|TRBV28|TRBD2|TRBJ2-3
CASRHRLFREGPDTQYF
TGTGCCAGCAGACATAGACTGTTCAGGGAGGGCCCAGATACGCAGTATTTT
>.|TRBV9|.|TRBJ2-3
CASSVDLAQSTDTQYF
TGTGCCAGCAGCGTAGATCTAGCGCAAAGCACAGATACGCAGTATTTT
>.|TRBV19|.|TRBJ1-6
CASSSPPGIDIYNSPLHF
TGTGCCAGTAGTAGCCCACCTGGAATAGACATTTATAATTCACCCCTCCACTTT